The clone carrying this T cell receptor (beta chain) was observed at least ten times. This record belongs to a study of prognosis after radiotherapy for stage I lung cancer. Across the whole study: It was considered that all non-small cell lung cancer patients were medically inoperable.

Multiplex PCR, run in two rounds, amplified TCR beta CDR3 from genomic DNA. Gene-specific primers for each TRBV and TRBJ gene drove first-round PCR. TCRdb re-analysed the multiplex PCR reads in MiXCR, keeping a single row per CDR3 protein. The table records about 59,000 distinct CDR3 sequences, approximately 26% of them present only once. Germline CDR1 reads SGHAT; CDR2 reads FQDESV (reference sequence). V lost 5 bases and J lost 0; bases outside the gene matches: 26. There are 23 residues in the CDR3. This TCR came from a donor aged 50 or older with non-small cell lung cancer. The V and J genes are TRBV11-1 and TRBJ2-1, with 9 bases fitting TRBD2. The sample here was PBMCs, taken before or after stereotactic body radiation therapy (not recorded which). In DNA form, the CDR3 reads TGTGCCAGCAGCCAACAGGGTTACCGGGGGTCTAGCGGGGCACTCAGCTCCTACAATGAGCAGTTCTTC. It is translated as CASSQQGYRGSSGALSSYNEQFF.